This is a list of T cell receptor beta chains from one sample in a study of tumor-infiltrating lymphocytes in primary liver carcinoma. TCRdb independently ran MiXCR on the multiplex PCR reads; one entry per CDR3 protein. The table shows 250,000 to 350,000 distinct CDR3 sequences, with 50% to 60% occurring only once. Specimen: peripheral blood. These receptors all come from a woman aged 25-40 years with primary liver carcinoma and hepatitis B virus infection. Both conserved end residues are part of each CDR3. D genes are given only for firm matches. Some rows mark clone size as missing; the rest say once, few, many or name a class of expanded clone.

D gene | J gene | V gene | clone size | CDR3 protein | CDR3 DNA
. | TRBJ2-1 | TRBV10-2 | . | CASRVVSEQFF | TGCGCCAGCAGGGTGGTCAGTGAGCAGTTCTTC
. | TRBJ1-4 | TRBV24-1 | . | CATSDERVGRKLFF | TGTGCCACCAGTGATGAGAGGGTGGGTCGAAAACTGTTTTTT
. | TRBJ2-1 | TRBV24-1 | few | CATRGGDEQFF | TGTGCCACCAGAGGGGGGGATGAGCAGTTCTTC
. | TRBJ2-5 | TRBV29-1 | many | CSVADYQETQYF | TGCAGCGTTGCGGACTACCAAGAGACCCAGTACTTC
. | TRBJ2-7 | TRBV11-2 | . | CASSPLPGVYEQYF | TGTGCCAGCAGCCCACTACCAGGTGTGTACGAGCAGTACTTC
. | TRBJ2-3 | TRBV5-6 | . | CASSLSPSSSTSTDTQYF | TGTGCCAGCAGCTTGTCTCCCAGTAGTTCTACTAGCACAGATACGCAGTATTTT
TRBD2 | TRBJ2-2 | TRBV6-2/TRBV6-3 | . | CACSPQRGYTGELFF | TGTGCCTGCAGTCCGCAGCGGGGTTACACCGGGGAGCTGTTTTTT
. | TRBJ2-1 | TRBV5-1 | . | CASSLGGKGVNEQFF | TGCGCCAGCAGCTTGGGAGGGAAAGGGGTGAATGAGCAGTTCTTC
. | TRBJ1-1 | TRBV29-1 | many | CSVDRAGEAFF | TGCAGCGTTGACAGGGCCGGGGAAGCTTTCTTT
. | TRBJ1-1 | TRBV29-1 | many | CSVRGSTEAFF | TGCAGCGTCCGGGGGAGCACTGAAGCTTTCTTT
. | TRBJ2-7 | TRBV11-3 | many | CASSLGGLSASEQYF | TGTGCCAGCAGCTTAGGGGGACTCTCAGCTTCCGAGCAGTACTTC
. | TRBJ2-3 | TRBV11-2 | . | CADSTLAWAQYF | TGTGCCGACAGTACCCTCGCGTGGGCGCAGTATTTT
TRBD2 | TRBJ2-1 | TRBV4-3 | many | CASSPLAGAYNEQFF | TGCGCCAGCAGCCCGCTAGCGGGGGCCTACAATGAGCAGTTCTTC
TRBD1 | TRBJ2-1 | TRBV4-3 | . | CASSQDQGAGLKGKQFF | TGCGCCAGCAGCCAAGATCAGGGGGCGGGACTTAAAGGGAAGCAGTTCTTC
TRBD2 | TRBJ2-7 | TRBV6-5 | . | CASSYSRGAGYEKYF | TGTGCCAGCAGTTACTCGCGGGGGGCGGGCTACGAGAAGTACTTC
. | TRBJ1-5 | TRBV6-5 | many | CASSPRQAHQPQHF | TGTGCCAGCAGTCCCAGACAGGCCCATCAGCCCCAGCATTTT
TRBD2 | TRBJ2-7 | TRBV10-1 | . | CASSAASGTYEQYF | TGCGCCAGCAGTGCGGCTAGCGGGACCTACGAGCAGTACTTC
. | TRBJ1-2 | TRBV4-3 | many | CASSQDQRGESYTF | TGCGCCAGCAGCCAAGATCAGAGAGGCGAAAGCTACACCTTC
TRBD2 | TRBJ2-5 | TRBV7-8 | . | CTSSLVRLAGETQHF | TGTACCAGCAGCTTAGTTCGACTAGCGGGAGAGACCCAGCACTTC
. | TRBJ2-1 | TRBV7-9 | few | CASSLASAANEQFF | TGTGCCAGCAGCTTAGCATCGGCGGCCAATGAGCAGTTCTTC
. | TRBJ1-5 | TRBV6-5 | . | CASSYPGGNQPQHF | TGTGCCAGCAGTTACCCTGGAGGCAATCAGCCCCAGCATTTT
. | TRBJ2-5 | TRBV5-8 | . | CASSLDGAKETQYF | TGTGCCAGCAGCTTGGACGGAGCCAAAGAGACCCAGTACTTC
. | TRBJ2-1 | TRBV6-6 | . | CASSLGGQGPNNGQFF | TGTGCCAGCAGTCTAGGGGGGCAGGGACCAAACAATGGGCAGTTCTTC
. | TRBJ2-7 | TRBV11-2 | . | CVNSSPGTGTYEQYF | TGTGTCAACAGCTCTCCTGGGACGGGTACCTACGAGCAGTACTTC
. | TRBJ2-7 | TRBV12-3/TRBV12-4 | few | CASSLPHGSGDEQYF | TGTGCCAGCAGCCTCCCTCACGGGTCGGGGGACGAGCAGTACTTC
. | TRBJ1-1 | TRBV12-3/TRBV12-4 | . | CASSLARNTEVFF | TGTGCCAGCAGTTTAGCAAGGAACACTGAAGTTTTCTTT
. | TRBJ2-7 | TRBV11-1 | . | CASSPGQFPGERYF | TGTGCCAGCAGCCCGGGACAGTTTCCGGGGGAGCGGTATTTC
. | TRBJ2-3 | TRBV11-2 | . | CASGLGRRETDTQYF | TGTGCCAGTGGCTTAGGGCGGCGGGAAACAGATACGCAGTATTTT
. | TRBJ2-3 | TRBV6-1 | . | CANSAVCFTDTQYF | TGTGCCAACAGTGCTGTGTGTTTTACAGATACGCAGTATTTT
. | TRBJ2-1 | TRBV12-3/TRBV12-4 | few | CASSFGWGEYNEQFF | TGTGCCAGCAGTTTCGGTTGGGGGGAGTACAATGAGCAGTTCTTC
. | TRBJ2-1 | TRBV7-3 | . | CASSHSLEHAIHNEQFF | TGCGCCAGCAGCCATTCTTTGGAGCACGCGATACACAATGAGCAGTTCTTC
TRBD2 | TRBJ2-3 | TRBV29-1 | . | CSLLGLGGMADTQYF | TGCAGCCTACTCGGACTAGGTGGGATGGCAGATACGCAGTATTTT
. | TRBJ2-1 | TRBV12-3/TRBV12-4 | . | CASSLLRAWEQFF | TGTGCCAGCAGTTTACTCAGGGCTTGGGAGCAGTTCTTC
TRBD1 | TRBJ2-1 | TRBV12-3/TRBV12-4 | few | CASSSINQIGGDEQFF | TGTGCCAGCAGCTCGATTAACCAGATAGGGGGCGATGAGCAGTTCTTC
TRBD1 | TRBJ2-3 | TRBV24-1 | . | CATSDSGTGGSTDTQYF | TGTGCCACCAGTGATTCCGGGACAGGGGGCAGCACAGATACGCAGTATTTT
. | TRBJ2-7 | TRBV11-2 | . | CASSIIGGGSWAYEQYF | TGTGCCAGCAGTATCATAGGAGGGGGCTCTTGGGCCTACGAGCAGTACTTC
TRBD1 | TRBJ2-7 | TRBV6-1 | few | CASTDRGNYEQYF | TGTGCCAGCACGGACAGGGGAAATTACGAGCAGTACTTC
. | TRBJ1-2 | TRBV7-9 | . | CASSLTRGRGNYGYTF | TGTGCCAGCAGCTTAACTAGGGGCAGGGGTAACTATGGCTACACCTTC
TRBD1 | TRBJ2-5 | TRBV11-2 | . | CASSLYQGEQETQYF | TGTGCCAGCAGCTTATATCAGGGGGAGCAAGAGACCCAATATTTC
TRBD2 | TRBJ2-3 | TRBV6-2/TRBV6-3 | . | CAISYSREASTDTQYF | TGTGCCATCAGTTACTCGCGGGAGGCTAGCACAGATACGCAGTATTTT
. | TRBJ1-5 | TRBV6-7 | . | CVNSSTTRPSDQPQHF | TGTGTCAACAGTTCCACGACGCGGCCCAGCGATCAGCCCCAGCATTTT
TRBD2 | TRBJ2-3 | TRBV11-3 | . | CANSYFRLAGYTQYF | TGTGCTAACAGCTACTTCCGCCTAGCGGGATATACGCAGTATTTT
. | TRBJ2-1 | TRBV12-3/TRBV12-4 | . | CASSSPKDWRASYNEQFF | TGTGCCTCAAGCAGCCCTAAGGACTGGCGGGCTTCCTACAATGAGCAGTTCTTC
. | TRBJ1-6 | TRBV11-2 | . | CASSPGFGNYNSPLHF | TGTGCCAGCAGCCCGGGCTTCGGGAACTATAATTCACCCCTCCACTTT
. | TRBJ2-5 | TRBV12-3/TRBV12-4 | . | CASSRLMGEETQYF | TGTGCCAGCAGTCGTTTAATGGGGGAGGAGACCCAGTACTTC
TRBD1 | TRBJ2-5 | TRBV28 | . | CASSGAGDRTQETQHF | TGTGCCAGCAGCGGGGCAGGGGACAGGACACAAGAGACCCAGCACTTC
. | TRBJ1-3 | TRBV6-5 | . | CASSYSSASGNTIYF | TGTGCCAGCAGTTACTCGTCCGCTTCTGGAAACACCATATATTTC
. | TRBJ2-5 | TRBV11-2 | many | CASFGKGTETQYF | TGTGCCAGCTTTGGGAAGGGAACGGAGACCCAGTACTTC
TRBD1 | TRBJ2-4 | TRBV28 | . | CASTRTGTGSHIQYF | TGTGCCAGCACCAGAACGGGGACAGGGAGTCACATTCAGTACTTC
TRBD1 | TRBJ1-1 | TRBV6-1 | many | CASRRIGTGTDEAFF | TGTGCCAGCAGGCGAATTGGGACAGGGACGGATGAAGCTTTCTTT
TRBD1 | TRBJ1-1 | TRBV11-1 | . | CVSSYRDRGEAIF | TGTGTCAGCAGTTACAGGGACAGGGGCGAAGCTATCTTT
. | TRBJ2-5 | TRBV20-1 | . | CSARETTRGTQYF | TGCAGTGCTAGAGAAACCACTAGGGGGACCCAGTACTTC